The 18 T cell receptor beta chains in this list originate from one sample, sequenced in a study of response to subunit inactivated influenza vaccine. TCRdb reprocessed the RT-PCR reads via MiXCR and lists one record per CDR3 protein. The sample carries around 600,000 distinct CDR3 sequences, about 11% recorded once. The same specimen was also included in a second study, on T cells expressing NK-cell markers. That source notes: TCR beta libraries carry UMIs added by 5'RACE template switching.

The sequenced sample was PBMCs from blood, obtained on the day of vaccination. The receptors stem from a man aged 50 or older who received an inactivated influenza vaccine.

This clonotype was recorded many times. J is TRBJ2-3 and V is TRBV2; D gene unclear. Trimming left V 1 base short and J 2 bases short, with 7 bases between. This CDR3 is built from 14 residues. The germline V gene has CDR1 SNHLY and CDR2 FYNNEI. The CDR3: CASSEEILTDTQYF. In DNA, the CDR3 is TGTGCCAGCAGTGAAGAGATTCTCACAGATACGCAGTATTTT.

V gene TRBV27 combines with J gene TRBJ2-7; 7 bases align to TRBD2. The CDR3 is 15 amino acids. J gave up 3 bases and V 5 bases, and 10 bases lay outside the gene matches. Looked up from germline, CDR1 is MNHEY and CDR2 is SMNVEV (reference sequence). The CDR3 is CASSPGPSGVYEQYF. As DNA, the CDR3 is TGTGCCAGCAGTCCGGGCCCCAGCGGGGTCTACGAGCAGTACTTC.

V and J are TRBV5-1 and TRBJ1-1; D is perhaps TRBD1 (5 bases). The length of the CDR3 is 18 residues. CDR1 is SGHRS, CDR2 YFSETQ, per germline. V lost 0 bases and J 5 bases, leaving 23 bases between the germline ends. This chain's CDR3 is CASSLDWGGWGRETEAFF. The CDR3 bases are TGCGCCAGCAGCTTGGATTGGGGTGGATGGGGGAGAGAAACTGAAGCTTTCTTT.

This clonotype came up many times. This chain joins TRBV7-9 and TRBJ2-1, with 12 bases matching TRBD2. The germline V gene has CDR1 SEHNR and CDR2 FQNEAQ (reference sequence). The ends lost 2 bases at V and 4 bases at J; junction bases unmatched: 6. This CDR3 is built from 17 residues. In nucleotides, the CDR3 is TGTGCCAGCAGCTTAACTGGGACTAGCGGGTTTTACAATGAGCAGTTCTTC. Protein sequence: CASSLTGTSGFYNEQFF.

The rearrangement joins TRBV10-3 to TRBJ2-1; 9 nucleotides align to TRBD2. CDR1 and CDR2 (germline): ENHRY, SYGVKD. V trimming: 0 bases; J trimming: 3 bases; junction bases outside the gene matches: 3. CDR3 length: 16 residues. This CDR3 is CAISESAGGFYNEQFF. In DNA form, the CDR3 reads TGTGCCATCAGTGAGTCGGCGGGAGGGTTCTACAATGAGCAGTTCTTC.

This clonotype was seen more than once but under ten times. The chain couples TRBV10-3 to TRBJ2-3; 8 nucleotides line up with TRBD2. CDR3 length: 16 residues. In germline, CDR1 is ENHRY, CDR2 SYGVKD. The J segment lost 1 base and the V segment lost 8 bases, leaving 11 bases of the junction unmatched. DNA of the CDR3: TGTGCCATCCGCGATTCATTTAGCGGGGGCACAGATACGCAGTATTTT. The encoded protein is CAIRDSFSGGTDTQYF.

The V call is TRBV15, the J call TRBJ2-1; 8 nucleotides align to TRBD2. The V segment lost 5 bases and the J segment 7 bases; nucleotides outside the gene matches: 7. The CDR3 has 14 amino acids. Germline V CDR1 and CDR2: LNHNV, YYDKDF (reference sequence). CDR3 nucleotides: TGTGCCACCAGCTTCGGGAGGGCAAGGAATGAGCAGTTCTTC. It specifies CATSFGRARNEQFF.

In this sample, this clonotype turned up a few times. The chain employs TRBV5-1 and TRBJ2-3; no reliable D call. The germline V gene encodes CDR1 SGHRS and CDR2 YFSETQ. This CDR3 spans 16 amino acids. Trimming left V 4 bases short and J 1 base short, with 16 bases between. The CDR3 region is CASSPGVAAGTDTQYF. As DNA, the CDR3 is TGCGCCAGCAGCCCCGGAGTAGCTGCGGGCACAGATACGCAGTATTTT.

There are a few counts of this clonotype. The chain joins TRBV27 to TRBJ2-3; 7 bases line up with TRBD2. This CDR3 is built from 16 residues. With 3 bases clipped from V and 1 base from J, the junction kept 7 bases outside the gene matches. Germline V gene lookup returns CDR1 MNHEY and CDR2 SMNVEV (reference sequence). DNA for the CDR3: TGTGCCAGCAGTTTGCTAGCGGCGGTGGGCACAGATACGCAGTATTTT. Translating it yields CASSLLAAVGTDTQYF.

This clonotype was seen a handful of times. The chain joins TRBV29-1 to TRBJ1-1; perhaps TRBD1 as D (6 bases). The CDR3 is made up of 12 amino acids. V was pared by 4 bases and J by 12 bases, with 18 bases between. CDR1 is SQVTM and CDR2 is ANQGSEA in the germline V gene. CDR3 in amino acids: CSVGDTGTRTFF. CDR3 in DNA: TGCAGCGTTGGGGACACCGGGACAAGAACTTTCTTT.

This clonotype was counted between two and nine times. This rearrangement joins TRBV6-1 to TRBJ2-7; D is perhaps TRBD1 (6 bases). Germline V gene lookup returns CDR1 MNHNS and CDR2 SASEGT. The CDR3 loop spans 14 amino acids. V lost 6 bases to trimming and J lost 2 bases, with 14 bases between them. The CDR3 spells CASRELDSTYEQYF. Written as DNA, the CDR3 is TGTGCCAGCAGGGAGTTGGACAGCACCTACGAGCAGTACTTC.

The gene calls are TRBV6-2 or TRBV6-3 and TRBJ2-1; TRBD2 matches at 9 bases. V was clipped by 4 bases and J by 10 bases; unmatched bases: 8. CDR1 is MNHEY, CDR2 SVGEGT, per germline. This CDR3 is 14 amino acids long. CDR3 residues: CASSFTASGVEQFF. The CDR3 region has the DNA TGTGCCAGCAGTTTTACGGCTAGCGGGGTAGAGCAGTTCTTC.

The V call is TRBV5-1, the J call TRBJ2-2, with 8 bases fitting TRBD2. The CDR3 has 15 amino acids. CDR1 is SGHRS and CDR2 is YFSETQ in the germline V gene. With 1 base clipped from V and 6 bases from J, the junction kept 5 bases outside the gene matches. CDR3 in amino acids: CASSLSGGRAGELFF. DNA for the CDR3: TGCGCCAGCAGCTTGAGCGGGGGTCGCGCCGGGGAGCTGTTTTTT.

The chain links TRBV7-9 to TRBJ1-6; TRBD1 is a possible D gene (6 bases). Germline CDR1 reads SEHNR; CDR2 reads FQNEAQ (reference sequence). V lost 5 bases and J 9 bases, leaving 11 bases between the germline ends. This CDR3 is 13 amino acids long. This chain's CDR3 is CASSPEGGSPLHF. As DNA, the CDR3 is TGTGCCAGCAGCCCCGAGGGGGGTTCACCCCTCCACTTT.

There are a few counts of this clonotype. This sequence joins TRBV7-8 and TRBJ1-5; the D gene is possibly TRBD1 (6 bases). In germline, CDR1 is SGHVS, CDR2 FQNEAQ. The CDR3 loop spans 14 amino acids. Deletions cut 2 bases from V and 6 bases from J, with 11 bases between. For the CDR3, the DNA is TGTGCCAGCAGCTTAACAGGGAGCGCTCAGCCCCAGCATTTT. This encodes CASSLTGSAQPQHF. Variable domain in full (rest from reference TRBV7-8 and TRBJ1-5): GAGVSQSPRYKVAKRGQDVALRCDPISGHVSLFWYQQALGQGPEFLTYFQNEAQLDKSGLPSDRFFAERPEGSVSTLKIQRTQQEDSAVYLCASSLTGSAQPQHFGDGTRLSIL.

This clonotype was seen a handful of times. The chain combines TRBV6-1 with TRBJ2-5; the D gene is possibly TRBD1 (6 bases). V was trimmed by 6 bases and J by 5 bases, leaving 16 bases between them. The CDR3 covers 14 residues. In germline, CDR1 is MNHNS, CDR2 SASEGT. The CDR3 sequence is CASSWGPVGETQYF. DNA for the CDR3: TGTGCCAGCAGCTGGGGGCCCGTAGGGGAGACCCAGTACTTC.

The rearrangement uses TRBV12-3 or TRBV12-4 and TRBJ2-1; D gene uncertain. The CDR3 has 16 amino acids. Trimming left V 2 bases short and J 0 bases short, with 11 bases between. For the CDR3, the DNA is TGTGCCAGCAGTTTACGACGGTTCAGCTCCTACAATGAGCAGTTCTTC. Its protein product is CASSLRRFSSYNEQFF.

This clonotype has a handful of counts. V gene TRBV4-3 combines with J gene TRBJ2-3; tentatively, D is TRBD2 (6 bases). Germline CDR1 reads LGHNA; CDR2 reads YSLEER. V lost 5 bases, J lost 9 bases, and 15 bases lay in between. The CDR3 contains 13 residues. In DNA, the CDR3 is TGCGCCAGCAGCGGGGCCAGGGACTCCACGCAGTATTTT. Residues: CASSGARDSTQYF.